The clone carrying this T cell receptor beta chain was seen only once. The record originates from a study of shared clonotypes between healthy human individuals. Study context: Participating donors consisted of a couple of women and a few men aged 18 to 49.

The CDR3 length is 13 residues. Germline lookup yields CDR1 MNHNY and CDR2 SVGAGI (reference sequence). The V end lost 0 bases, the J end lost 9 bases, and 11 bases lay between the germline ends. Terminally differentiated effector memory CD45RA+ cells were excluded by CCR7 positive selection of CD45RO-negative cells. Repertoires were generated with immunoSEQ multiplex PCR, while TCRdb's copy carries only in-frame clones and drops some. This table holds about 2 million clones, around 96% found once. This sequence was found in a young man in good health. The sequenced material came from naive CD8+ T cells sorted from blood. The chain links TRBV6-6 to TRBJ2-5, with no clear D. The CDR3 sequence: CASSYSSSWAQYF. The CDR3 DNA reads as TGTGCCAGCAGTTACTCGAGCAGTTGGGCCCAGTACTTC.